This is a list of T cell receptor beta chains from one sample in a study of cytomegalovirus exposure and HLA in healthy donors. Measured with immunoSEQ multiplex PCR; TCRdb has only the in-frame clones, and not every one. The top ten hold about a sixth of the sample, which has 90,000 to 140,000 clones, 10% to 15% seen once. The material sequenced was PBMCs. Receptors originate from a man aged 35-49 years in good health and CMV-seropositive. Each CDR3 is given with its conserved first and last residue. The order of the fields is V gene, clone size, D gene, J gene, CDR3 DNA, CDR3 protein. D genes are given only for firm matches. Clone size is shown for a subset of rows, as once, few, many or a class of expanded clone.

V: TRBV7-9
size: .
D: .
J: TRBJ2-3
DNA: TGTGCCAGCAGCTTAAGCGGCACAGATACGCAGTATTTT
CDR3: CASSLSGTDTQYF

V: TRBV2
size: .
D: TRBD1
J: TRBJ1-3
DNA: TGTGCCAGCAGTGAACAGGGGGGAGGCTCGGGAAACACCATATATTTT
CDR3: CASSEQGGGSGNTIYF

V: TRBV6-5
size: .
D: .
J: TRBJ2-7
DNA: TGTGCCAGCAGTTACTCCTACTCCTACGAGCAGTACTTC
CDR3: CASSYSYSYEQYF

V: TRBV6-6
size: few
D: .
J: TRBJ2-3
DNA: TGTGCCAGCAGTTACAGGGGGAATACGCAGTATTTT
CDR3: CASSYRGNTQYF

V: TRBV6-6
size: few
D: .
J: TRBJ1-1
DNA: TGTGCCAGTTATTACTTGCGCACTGAAGCTTTCTTT
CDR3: CASYYLRTEAFF

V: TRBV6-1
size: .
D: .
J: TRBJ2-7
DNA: TGTGCCAGCAGTGAACTAGGATCCTCGCCCGTCTCCTACGAGCAGTACTTC
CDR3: CASSELGSSPVSYEQYF

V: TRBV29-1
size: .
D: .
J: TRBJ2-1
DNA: TGCAGCGTTGCTGGACAGTTTTCCTACAATGAGCAGTTCTTC
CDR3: CSVAGQFSYNEQFF

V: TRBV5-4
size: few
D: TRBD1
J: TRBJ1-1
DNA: TGTGCCAGCAGCGGAGCGACAGGGAGAGGGGAAGCTTTCTTT
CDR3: CASSGATGRGEAFF

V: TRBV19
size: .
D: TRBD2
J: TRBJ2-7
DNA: TGTGCCAGTAGCCTGACTAGCGGGGCCTACGAGCAGTACTTC
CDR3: CASSLTSGAYEQYF

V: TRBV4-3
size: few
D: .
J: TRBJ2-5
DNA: TGCGCCAGCAGCCAAAGACAGGCCGCCGTGGAGACCCAGTACTTC
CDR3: CASSQRQAAVETQYF

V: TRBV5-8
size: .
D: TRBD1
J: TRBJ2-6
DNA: TGTGCCAGCAGCTTAGACAGGGGGCTTGCTGGGGCCAACGTCCTGACTTTC
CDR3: CASSLDRGLAGANVLTF

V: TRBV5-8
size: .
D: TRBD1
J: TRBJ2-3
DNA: TGTGCCAGCAGCTTTGGACAGGGGTCGGTAGATACGCAGTATTTT
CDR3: CASSFGQGSVDTQYF

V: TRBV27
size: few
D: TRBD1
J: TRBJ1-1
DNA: TGTGCCAGCAGTCCCCGACAGGGGAGGAGCACTGAAGCTTTCTTT
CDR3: CASSPRQGRSTEAFF

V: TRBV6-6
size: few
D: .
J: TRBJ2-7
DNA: TGTGCCAGCAGCCTGGGACTCCCCTACGAGCAGTACTTC
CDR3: CASSLGLPYEQYF

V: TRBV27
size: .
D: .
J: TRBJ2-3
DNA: TGTGCCAGCGCGGGCAGGGGGGCCCGAGATACGCAGTATTTT
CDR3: CASAGRGARDTQYF

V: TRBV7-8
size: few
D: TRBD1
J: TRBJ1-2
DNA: TGTGCCAGCAGCTTTCCTGCGACAGGGGCGGTAGAACTAGGCTATGGCTACACCTTC
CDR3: CASSFPATGAVELGYGYTF

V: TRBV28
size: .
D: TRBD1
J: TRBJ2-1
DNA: TGTGCCAGCAGTTTAAACAGGGGGTACAATGAGCAGTTCTTC
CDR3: CASSLNRGYNEQFF

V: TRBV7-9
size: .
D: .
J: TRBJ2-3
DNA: TGTGCCAGCAGCGAGGCAGATACGCAGTATTTT
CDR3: CASSEADTQYF

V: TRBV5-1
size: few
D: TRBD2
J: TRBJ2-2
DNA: TGCGCCAGCAGCTTGAGCACTAGCGGGAACACCGGGGAGCTGTTTTTT
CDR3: CASSLSTSGNTGELFF

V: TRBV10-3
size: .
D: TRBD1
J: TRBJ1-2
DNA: TGTGCCATCAGTGACAGACAGGGCTCTGGCTACACCTTC
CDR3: CAISDRQGSGYTF

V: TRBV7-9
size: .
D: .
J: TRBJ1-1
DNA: TGTGCCAGCAGCTTAGACAGGGTGTCTGAAGCTTTCTTT
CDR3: CASSLDRVSEAFF

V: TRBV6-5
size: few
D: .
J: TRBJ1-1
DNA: TGTGCCAGCAGTTACCATGGAGGCGGCACTGAAGCTTTCTTT
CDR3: CASSYHGGGTEAFF

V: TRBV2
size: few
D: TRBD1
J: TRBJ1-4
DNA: TGTGCCAGCAGTACCTTCCGGGACAGGGACGAAAAACTGTTTTTT
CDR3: CASSTFRDRDEKLFF

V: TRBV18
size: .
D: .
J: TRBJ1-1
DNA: TGTGCCAGCTCACCAAGCCTAGCTGGGGACACTGAAGCTTTCTTT
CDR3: CASSPSLAGDTEAFF

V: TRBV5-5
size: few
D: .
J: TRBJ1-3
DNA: TGTGCCAGCGATACGGGAAGCTCTGGAAACACCATATATTTT
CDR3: CASDTGSSGNTIYF

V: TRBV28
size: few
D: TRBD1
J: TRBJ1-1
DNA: TGTGCCAGCAGCTCCGCCTTTGAGGGGGCGACTGAAGCTTTCTTT
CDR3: CASSSAFEGATEAFF

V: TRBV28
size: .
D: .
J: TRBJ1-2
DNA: TGTGCCAGCGGCGAGTTCCGGCGAGCCTCAGGGCAGGACTATGGCTACACCTTC
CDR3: CASGEFRRASGQDYGYTF

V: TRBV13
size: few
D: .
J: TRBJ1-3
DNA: TGTGCCAGCAGCTTCCGGAAGGGGAACACCATATATTTT
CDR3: CASSFRKGNTIYF

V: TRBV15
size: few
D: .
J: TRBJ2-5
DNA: TGTGCCACCAGCAGAGACAACAGGGCCCGGGCTAGCGGTAACCAAGAGACCCAGTACTTC
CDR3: CATSRDNRARASGNQETQYF

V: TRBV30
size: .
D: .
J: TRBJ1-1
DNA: TGTGCCTGGAGTTCCGGGATTAGGACTGAAGCTTTCTTT
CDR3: CAWSSGIRTEAFF

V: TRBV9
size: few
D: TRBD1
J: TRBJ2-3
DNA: TGTGCCAGCAGCCGGGACAGGCAAAAGGCGCAGTATTTT
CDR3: CASSRDRQKAQYF

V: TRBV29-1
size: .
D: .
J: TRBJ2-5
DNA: TGCAGCGTTCGCGGGACGAAAAAAGAGACCCAGTACTTC
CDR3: CSVRGTKKETQYF

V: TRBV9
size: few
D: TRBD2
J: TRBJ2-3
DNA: TGTGCCAGCAGCGTAGTAGCGGGAGGCACAGATACGCAGTATTTT
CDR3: CASSVVAGGTDTQYF

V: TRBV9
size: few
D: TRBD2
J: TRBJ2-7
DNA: TGTGCCAGCAGCGAGACTAGCGGGATCTCCTACGAGCAGTACTTC
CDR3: CASSETSGISYEQYF

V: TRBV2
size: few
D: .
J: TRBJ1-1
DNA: TGTGCCAGCAGTAACCTCTATCTTTCGACAGCGAACACTGAAGCTTTCTTT
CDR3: CASSNLYLSTANTEAFF

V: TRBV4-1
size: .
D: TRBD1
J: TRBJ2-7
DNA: TGCGCCAGCAGCCGAGTTTTGACAGGGGATGTCTACGAGCAGTACTTC
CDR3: CASSRVLTGDVYEQYF

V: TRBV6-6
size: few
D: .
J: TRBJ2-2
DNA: TGTGCCAGCATAGCACAGGCGAACACCGGGGAGCTGTTTTTT
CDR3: CASIAQANTGELFF

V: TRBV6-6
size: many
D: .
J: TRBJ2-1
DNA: TGTGCCAGCAGTTACGGGTTGGGGGGAACTGAGCAGTTCTTC
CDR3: CASSYGLGGTEQFF

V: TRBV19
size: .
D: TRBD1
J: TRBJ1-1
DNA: TGTGCCAGTAGTATTACCGGGACAGGGAGCACTGAAGCTTTCTTT
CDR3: CASSITGTGSTEAFF

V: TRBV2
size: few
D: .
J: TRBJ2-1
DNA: TGTGCCAGCAGTGAATTTCGAGGAGTCGTCTACAATGAGCAGTTCTTC
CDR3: CASSEFRGVVYNEQFF

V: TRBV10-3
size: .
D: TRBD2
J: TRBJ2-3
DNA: TGTGCCATCAGTGAGACAAGGACTAGCGGGTCTTATGCAGATACGCAGTATTTT
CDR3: CAISETRTSGSYADTQYF

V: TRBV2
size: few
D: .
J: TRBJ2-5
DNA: TGTGCCAGCAGTCCCGGGATTCAAGAGACCCAGTACTTC
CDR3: CASSPGIQETQYF

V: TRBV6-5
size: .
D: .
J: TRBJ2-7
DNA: TGTGCCAGCAGTTACCTGCGGGCCTCCTACGAGCAGTACTTC
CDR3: CASSYLRASYEQYF

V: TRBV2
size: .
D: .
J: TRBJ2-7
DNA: TGTGCCAGCAGACCCGGGGAACCCTACGAGCAGTACTTC
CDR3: CASRPGEPYEQYF

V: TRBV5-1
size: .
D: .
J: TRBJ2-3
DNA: TGCGCCAGCAGCTTGGCCTATTTGGGCCCATTGTCGGATACGCAGTATTTT
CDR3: CASSLAYLGPLSDTQYF

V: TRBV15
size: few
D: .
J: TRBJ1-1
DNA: TGTGCCACCAGCAGAGGAGGGGCAGGGGTGAACACTGAAGCTTTCTTT
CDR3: CATSRGGAGVNTEAFF

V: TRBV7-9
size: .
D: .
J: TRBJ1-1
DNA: TGTGCCAGCAGCTTCAGGGGGAACACTGAAGCTTTCTTT
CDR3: CASSFRGNTEAFF

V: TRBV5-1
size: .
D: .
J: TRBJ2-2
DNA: TGCGCCAGCCGCCCGGGGGATTCCACAGGGGAGATGTTTTTT
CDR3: CASRPGDSTGEMFF

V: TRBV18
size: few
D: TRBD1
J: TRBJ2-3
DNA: TGTGCCAGCTCACCCTACAGGGGTCCAGATACGCAGTATTTT
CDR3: CASSPYRGPDTQYF